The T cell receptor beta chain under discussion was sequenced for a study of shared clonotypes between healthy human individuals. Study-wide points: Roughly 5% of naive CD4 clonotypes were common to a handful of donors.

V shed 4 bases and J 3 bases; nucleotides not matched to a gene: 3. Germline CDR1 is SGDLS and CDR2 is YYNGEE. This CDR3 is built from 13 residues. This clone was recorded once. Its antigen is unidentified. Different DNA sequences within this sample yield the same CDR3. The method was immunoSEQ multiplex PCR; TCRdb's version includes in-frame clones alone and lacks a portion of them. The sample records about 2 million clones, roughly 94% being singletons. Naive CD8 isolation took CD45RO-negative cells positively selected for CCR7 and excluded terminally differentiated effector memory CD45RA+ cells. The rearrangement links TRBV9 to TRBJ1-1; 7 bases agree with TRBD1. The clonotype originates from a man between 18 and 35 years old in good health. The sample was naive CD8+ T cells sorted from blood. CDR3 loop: CASSSGGDTEAFF. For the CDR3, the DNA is TGTGCCAGCAGCTCAGGGGGGGACACTGAAGCTTTCTTT.